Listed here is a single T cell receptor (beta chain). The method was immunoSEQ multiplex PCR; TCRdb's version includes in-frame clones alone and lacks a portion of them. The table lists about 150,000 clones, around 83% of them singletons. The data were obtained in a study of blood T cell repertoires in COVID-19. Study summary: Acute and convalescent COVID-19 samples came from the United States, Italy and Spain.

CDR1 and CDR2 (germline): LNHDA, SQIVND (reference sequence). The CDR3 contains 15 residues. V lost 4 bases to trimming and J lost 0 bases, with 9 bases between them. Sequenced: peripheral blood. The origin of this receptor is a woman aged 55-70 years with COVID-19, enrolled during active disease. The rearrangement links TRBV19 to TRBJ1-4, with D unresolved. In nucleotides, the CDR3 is TGTGCCAGTAGTAGGGCAGATGCAACTAATGAAAAACTGTTTTTT. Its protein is CASSRADATNEKLFF.